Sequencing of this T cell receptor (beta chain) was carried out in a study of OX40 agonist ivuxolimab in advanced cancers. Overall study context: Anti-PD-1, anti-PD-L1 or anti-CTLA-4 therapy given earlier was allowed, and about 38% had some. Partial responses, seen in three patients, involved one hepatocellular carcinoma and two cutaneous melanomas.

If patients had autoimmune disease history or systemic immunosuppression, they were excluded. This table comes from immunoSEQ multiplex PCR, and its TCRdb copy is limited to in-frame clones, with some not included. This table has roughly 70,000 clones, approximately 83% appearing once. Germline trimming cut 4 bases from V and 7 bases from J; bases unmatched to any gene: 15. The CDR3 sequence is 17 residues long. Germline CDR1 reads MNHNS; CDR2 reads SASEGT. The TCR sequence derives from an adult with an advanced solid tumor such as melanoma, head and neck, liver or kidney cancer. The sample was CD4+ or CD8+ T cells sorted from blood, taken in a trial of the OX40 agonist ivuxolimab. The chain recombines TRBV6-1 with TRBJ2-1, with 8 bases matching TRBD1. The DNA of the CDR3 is TGTGCCAGCAGTGCGTGGACCGGGACAGGAGGCTTGAATGAGCAGTTCTTC. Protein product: CASSAWTGTGGLNEQFF.